The 17 T cell receptor beta chains reported below all come from one sample, sequenced in a study of T cells in Graves' hyperthyroidism and ophthalmopathy. There were TCR beta CDR3 regions amplified from RNA transcripts. The HTBI primer set drove a first-round RT-PCR of the TCR CDR3. One entry per CDR3 protein, called by TCRdb with MiXCR from the multiplex PCR reads. Here the sample spans about 280,000 distinct CDR3 sequences, about 25% being singletons. The sequenced material came from blood. The source is a man in his forties or fifties with Graves' hyperthyroidism that later progressed to Graves' ophthalmopathy.

Many counts were recorded for this clonotype. The V call is TRBV6-1, the J call TRBJ1-1; D may be TRBD1 (5 bases). Trimming took off 4 bases at V and 4 bases at J, with 13 bases between the two ends. Germline CDR1 MNHNS, CDR2 SASEGT. The CDR3 has 14 amino acids. The CDR3 nucleotides are TGTGCCAGCAGTGGCGGGGGAGTCGGCACTGAAGCTTTCTTT. It is translated as CASSGGGVGTEAFF.

Ten or more counts support this clonotype. This chain connects TRBV6-2 or TRBV6-3 to TRBJ1-2; D gene ambiguous. CDR1 and CDR2 (germline): MNHEY, SVGEGT. The V and J ends lost 2 bases and 8 bases respectively, with 12 bases between them. The CDR3 covers 13 residues. The CDR3 DNA sequence: TGTGCCAGCAGTTACGGAGGGTTTGACGGCTACACCTTC. Its protein product is CASSYGGFDGYTF.

In this sample, this clonotype turned up many times. The rearrangement uses TRBV3-1 and TRBJ2-5; possibly TRBD2 for D (5 bases). Trimming cost V 2 bases and J 5 bases, with 15 bases left between them. There are 15 residues in the CDR3. The germline CDR1 and CDR2 sequences are LGHDT and YNNKEL (reference sequence). The CDR3 sequence is CASSQSEAVGETQYF. In DNA form, the CDR3 reads TGTGCCAGCAGCCAATCGGAGGCGGTGGGGGAGACCCAGTACTTC.

This clonotype was seen at least ten times. V usage is TRBV28 and J usage is TRBJ2-7; D unclear. With 10 bases removed from V and 4 bases from J, the gap between germline ends came to 17 bases. In germline, CDR1 is MDHEN, CDR2 SYDVKM. This CDR3 region has 13 residues. CDR3 sequence: CATNENKKYEQYF. CDR3 nucleotide sequence: TGTGCCACCAACGAAAATAAGAAATACGAGCAGTACTTC.

In its sample, this clonotype was seen many times. The chain couples TRBV5-1 to TRBJ2-4; perhaps D is TRBD1 or TRBD2 (5 bases each). The CDR3 loop spans 16 amino acids. Germline V lookup: CDR1 SGHRS, CDR2 YFSETQ. The V end lost 3 bases, the J end lost 1 base, and 14 bases lay between the germline ends. This CDR3 reads CASSSLLGVAKNIQYF. The CDR3 coding sequence is TGCGCCAGCAGCTCCCTTTTGGGGGTCGCCAAAAACATTCAGTACTTC.

This clonotype was recorded many times. The chain couples TRBV6-1 to TRBJ1-5; the D gene is possibly TRBD1 (5 bases). Between the trimmed V and J ends, which lost 1 base and 6 bases, there was a span of 10 bases. Germline values: CDR1 MNHNS, CDR2 SASEGT. This CDR3 has 14 amino acids. CDR3: CASSEVGGGQPQHF. Here the CDR3 DNA reads TGTGCCAGCAGTGAAGTGGGGGGGGGTCAGCCCCAGCATTTT.

This clonotype was picked up many times. V and J are TRBV29-1 and TRBJ2-7; 10 bases line up with TRBD2. CDR3 size: 12 residues. CDR1 is SQVTM and CDR2 is ANQGSEA in the germline V gene. Unmatched junction bases numbered 2, after V lost 6 bases and J lost 3 bases. This CDR3 reads CSVRTSGYEQYF. CDR3 bases: TGCAGCGTGCGGACTAGCGGCTACGAGCAGTACTTC.

There are many counts of this clonotype. The CDR3 bases are TGTGCCAGCAGAACAGGTACCTACGAGCAGTACTTC. The encoded protein is CASRTGTYEQYF. This chain connects TRBV2 to TRBJ2-7; D might be TRBD1 (5 bases). The CDR3 spans 12 residues. Between the trimmed V and J ends, which lost 6 bases and 2 bases, there was a span of 8 bases. Per the germline V gene, CDR1 is SNHLY and CDR2 is FYNNEI.

In this sample, this clonotype turned up many times. The chain combines TRBV20-1 with TRBJ1-2, with D maybe TRBD1 (6 bases). The ends were cut back, 6 bases at V and 8 bases at J, with 22 bases in the middle. CDR3 length: 14 residues. The germline gives CDR1 DFQATT, CDR2 SNEGSKA (reference sequence). The CDR3 protein is CSAETRGRGLGYTF. Written as DNA, the CDR3 is TGCAGTGCGGAAACACGGGGCAGGGGTCTCGGCTACACCTTC.

V gene TRBV6-2 or TRBV6-3 combines with J gene TRBJ2-2; no firm D call. The CDR3 is 17 residues long. Germline CDR1 and CDR2: MNHEY and SVGEGT. V gave up 2 bases and J gave up 3 bases, with 16 bases separating them. CDR3 loop: CASSYELKNSYTGELFF. The CDR3 coding sequence is TGTGCCAGCAGTTACGAGCTAAAAAACTCGTACACCGGGGAGCTGTTTTTT.

This clonotype has a count of ten or more. The chain recombines TRBV27 with TRBJ2-3; a possible D gene is TRBD2 (6 bases). Per germline, CDR1 MNHEY and CDR2 SMNVEV (reference sequence). Trimming removed 4 bases at V and 4 bases at J, with 12 bases between. The CDR3 is 14 residues long. In DNA form, the CDR3 reads TGTGCCAGCAGTTGGGTAGCGGACCCAGATACGCAGTATTTT. Amino acids: CASSWVADPDTQYF.

This clonotype was observed at least ten times. V usage is TRBV10-3 and J usage is TRBJ2-3; perhaps TRBD2 as D (6 bases). The length of the CDR3 is 13 residues. The germline gives CDR1 ENHRY, CDR2 SYGVKD. V lost 7 bases to trimming and J lost 3 bases, with 11 bases between them. The CDR3 DNA reads as TGTGCCATCACGGAGGGAGTAACAGATACGCAGTATTTT. This codes for CAITEGVTDTQYF.

This chain connects TRBV7-3 to TRBJ2-1; 8 nucleotides agree with TRBD2. The CDR3 runs 14 residues. Germline loops: CDR1 SGHTA, CDR2 FQGTGA. The V segment lost 5 bases and the J segment 1 base; nucleotides outside the gene matches: 1. The CDR3 protein is CASSIAGSYNEQFF. The CDR3 region has the DNA TGTGCCAGCAGCATAGCGGGATCCTACAATGAGCAGTTCTTC.

This clonotype appeared many times. The chain couples TRBV6-5 to TRBJ2-7, with no clear D. The CDR3 totals 16 residues. CDR1 and CDR2 from the germline V gene are MNHEY and SVGAGI. V was pared by 4 bases and J by 0 bases, with 16 bases between. CDR3 in DNA: TGTGCCAGCAGTTCGAACTGGGGTCAGAGCTCCTACGAGCAGTACTTC. Translated, it gives CASSSNWGQSSYEQYF.

This clonotype has at least ten counts. V and J are TRBV25-1 and TRBJ2-5, with TRBD1 identical over 10 bases. Germline V CDR1 and CDR2: MGHDK, SYGVNS. The CDR3 extends over 14 amino acids. Trimming cost V 3 bases and J 5 bases; bases outside gene matches: 3. CDR3 nucleotide sequence: TGTGCCAGCAGTGATGACAGGGGGCTCGAGACCCAGTACTTC. Its translation: CASSDDRGLETQYF.

This chain uses TRBV30 with TRBJ2-7; D is perhaps TRBD1 (5 bases). V was trimmed by 3 bases and J by 2 bases, leaving 14 bases between them. Germline V gene lookup returns CDR1 GTSNPN and CDR2 SVGIG (reference sequence). CDR3 length: 14 amino acids. The CDR3 here is CAWSVNRWTYEQYF. For the CDR3, the DNA is TGTGCCTGGAGCGTAAACAGGTGGACCTACGAGCAGTACTTC.

This clonotype appeared many times. This chain uses TRBV7-9 with TRBJ2-7; the D gene is possibly TRBD2 (6 bases). Germline values: CDR1 SEHNR, CDR2 FQNEAQ (reference sequence). CDR3 length equals 14 residues. Trimming pared 5 bases from V and 7 bases from J, leaving 18 bases between. CDR3 amino acids: CASSRRGTRLEQYF. The CDR3 nucleotides are TGTGCCAGCAGCCGACGCGGGACTCGACTTGAGCAGTACTTC.